The 14 T cell receptor beta chains presented below share a single source sample, sequenced in a study of shared clonotypes between healthy human individuals. Sequenced by immunoSEQ multiplex PCR; TCRdb stores in-frame clones only, minus some. The sample holds fewer than 850,000 clones, about 90% seen once. Material for sequencing was memory CD8+ T cells from PBMCs. Subset of the sample: CD45RO+ cells pooled with CCR7-negative TemRA cells. The receptors stem from a man younger than 35 in good health. Some clones in this sample may be carry-over from other donors' samples.

This chain links TRBV27 with TRBJ2-1, with D tentatively TRBD1 (5 bases). Between the trimmed V and J ends, which lost 2 bases and 7 bases, there was a span of 12 bases. The CDR3 has 14 residues. Germline V lookup: CDR1 MNHEY, CDR2 SMNVEV (reference sequence). The CDR3: CASSLGATQNEQFF. For the CDR3, the DNA is TGTGCCAGCAGTTTAGGGGCTACCCAGAATGAGCAGTTCTTC.

The CDR3 loop reads CASSQGGIPFSGNTIYF. As DNA, the CDR3 is TGCGCCAGCAGCCAAGGAGGGATCCCTTTCTCTGGAAACACCATATATTTT. The chain links TRBV4-1 to TRBJ1-3; D not resolved. Germline CDR1 and CDR2: MGHRA and YSYEKL. The CDR3 contains 17 residues. Trimming stripped 1 base from V and 0 bases from J, with 13 bases between.

The chain carries TRBV28 and TRBJ1-2, with D hard to call. Germline V gene lookup returns CDR1 MDHEN and CDR2 SYDVKM. V lost 5 bases and J lost 0, with 19 bases in between. This CDR3 region has 17 residues. The CDR3 region is CASSTQREEIANYGYTF. CDR3 nucleotides: TGTGCCAGCAGTACCCAAAGGGAGGAAATAGCTAACTATGGCTACACCTTC.

CDR3 sequence (DNA): TGTGCCAGCAGTCTCCTAGCGCCGAACACCGGGGAGCTGTTTTTT. Protein: CASSLLAPNTGELFF. The chain couples TRBV6-5 to TRBJ2-2, with a weak D call TRBD2 (6 bases). Germline lookup yields CDR1 MNHEY and CDR2 SVGAGI. Trimming cost V 5 bases and J 0 bases, with 10 bases left between them. The CDR3 loop spans 15 amino acids.

The V gene is TRBV6-1, the J gene TRBJ1-2; D gene ambiguous. CDR3 length equals 14 residues. V lost 3 bases and J lost 4, with 12 bases in between. Germline values: CDR1 MNHNS, CDR2 SASEGT. CDR3 protein: CASSESQQFYGYTF. The CDR3 nucleotides read TGTGCCAGCAGTGAGTCACAGCAGTTCTATGGCTACACCTTC.

The J gene is TRBJ2-7, the V gene TRBV27; weak D call: TRBD1 (6 bases). Germline-derived CDR1 and CDR2 are MNHEY and SMNVEV (reference sequence). The length of the CDR3 is 13 residues. Trimming took off 4 bases at V and 5 bases at J, with 12 bases between the two ends. The CDR3 nucleotides are TGTGCCAGCAGTTGGAACAGGGTGCACGAGCAGTACTTC. Translated: CASSWNRVHEQYF.

This chain uses TRBV5-6 with TRBJ2-2, with a tentative D call TRBD2 (5 bases). This CDR3 spans 14 amino acids. Germline V gene lookup returns CDR1 SGHDT and CDR2 YYEEEE. V lost 1 base and J 5 bases, leaving 9 bases between the germline ends. The CDR3 loop is CASSLTRGTGELFF. The CDR3 DNA reads TGTGCCAGCAGCTTGACCCGGGGTACCGGGGAGCTGTTTTTT.

The gene calls are TRBV7-9 and TRBJ2-7; TRBD2 aligns across 11 bases. Germline values: CDR1 SEHNR, CDR2 FQNEAQ (reference sequence). With 2 bases clipped from V and 5 bases from J, the junction kept 2 bases outside the gene matches. CDR3 length: 14 residues. The chain's CDR3 is CASSLPGLADEQYF. CDR3 nucleotides: TGTGCCAGCAGCTTACCGGGACTAGCGGACGAGCAGTACTTC.

The V call is TRBV19, the J call TRBJ1-3, with D unclear. There are 17 residues in the CDR3. V was shortened by 5 bases and J by 1 base, with 18 bases between the two germline ends. Looked up from germline, CDR1 is LNHDA and CDR2 is SQIVND (reference sequence). The CDR3 reads CASSPSRSGGSGNTIYF. The CDR3 DNA follows: TGTGCCAGTAGTCCCTCCCGATCCGGCGGTTCTGGAAACACCATATATTTT.

The CDR3 region is CASRPDVGRRRSGANVLTF. The CDR3 bases are TGTGCCAGCAGACCCGACGTGGGCCGGAGGCGCTCTGGGGCCAACGTCCTGACTTTC. The chain employs TRBV7-9 and TRBJ2-6, with D possibly matching TRBD2 (5 bases). The CDR3 consists of 19 residues. V lost 6 bases, J lost 0 bases, and 21 bases lay in between. Germline CDR1 and CDR2: SEHNR and FQNEAQ (reference sequence).

The chain couples TRBV6-6 to TRBJ1-2; the match to TRBD1 covers 7 bases. With V trimmed by 10 bases and J by 3 bases, 8 bases remained unmatched. The CDR3 has 13 residues. CDR1 is MNHNY, CDR2 SVGAGI, per germline (reference sequence). The CDR3 region is CANDAGTDYGYTF. CDR3 coding DNA: TGTGCCAACGATGCCGGGACAGACTATGGCTACACCTTC.

The gene calls are TRBV7-9 and TRBJ2-1; D is perhaps TRBD2 (6 bases). Germline loops: CDR1 SEHNR, CDR2 FQNEAQ (reference sequence). This CDR3 region has 13 residues. The V end was cut by 10 bases, the J end by 8 bases, with 18 bases between. Here the CDR3 DNA reads TGTGCCACTCGAACGAGCGGGTACGATGAGCAGTTCTTC. This encodes CATRTSGYDEQFF.

The rearrangement joins TRBV29-1 to TRBJ1-1; a possible D gene is TRBD1 (5 bases). Trimming left V 3 bases short and J 4 bases short, with 12 bases between. Germline V gene lookup returns CDR1 SQVTM and CDR2 ANQGSEA. This CDR3 is built from 13 residues. As DNA, the CDR3 is TGCAGCGTTGACCAGGGAGGGCGCACTGAAGCTTTCTTT. Translated: CSVDQGGRTEAFF. The full variable domain, its missing parts supplied by reference TRBV29-1 and TRBJ1-1, is SAVISQKPSRDICQRGTSLTIQCQVDSQVTMMFWYRQQPGQSLTLIATANQGSEATYESGFVIDKFPISRPNLTFSTLTVSNMSPEDSSIYLCSVDQGGRTEAFFGQGTRLTVV.

The V gene is TRBV6-6, the J gene TRBJ2-4; no firm D call. V was pared by 7 bases and J by 6 bases, with 19 bases between. The CDR3 has 15 amino acids. The V gene's germline CDR1 is MNHNY and CDR2 SVGAGI (reference sequence). CDR3 amino acids: CASNLSFNSGNIQYF. In DNA, the CDR3 is TGTGCCAGCAACCTTTCCTTCAACTCGGGAAACATTCAGTACTTC.